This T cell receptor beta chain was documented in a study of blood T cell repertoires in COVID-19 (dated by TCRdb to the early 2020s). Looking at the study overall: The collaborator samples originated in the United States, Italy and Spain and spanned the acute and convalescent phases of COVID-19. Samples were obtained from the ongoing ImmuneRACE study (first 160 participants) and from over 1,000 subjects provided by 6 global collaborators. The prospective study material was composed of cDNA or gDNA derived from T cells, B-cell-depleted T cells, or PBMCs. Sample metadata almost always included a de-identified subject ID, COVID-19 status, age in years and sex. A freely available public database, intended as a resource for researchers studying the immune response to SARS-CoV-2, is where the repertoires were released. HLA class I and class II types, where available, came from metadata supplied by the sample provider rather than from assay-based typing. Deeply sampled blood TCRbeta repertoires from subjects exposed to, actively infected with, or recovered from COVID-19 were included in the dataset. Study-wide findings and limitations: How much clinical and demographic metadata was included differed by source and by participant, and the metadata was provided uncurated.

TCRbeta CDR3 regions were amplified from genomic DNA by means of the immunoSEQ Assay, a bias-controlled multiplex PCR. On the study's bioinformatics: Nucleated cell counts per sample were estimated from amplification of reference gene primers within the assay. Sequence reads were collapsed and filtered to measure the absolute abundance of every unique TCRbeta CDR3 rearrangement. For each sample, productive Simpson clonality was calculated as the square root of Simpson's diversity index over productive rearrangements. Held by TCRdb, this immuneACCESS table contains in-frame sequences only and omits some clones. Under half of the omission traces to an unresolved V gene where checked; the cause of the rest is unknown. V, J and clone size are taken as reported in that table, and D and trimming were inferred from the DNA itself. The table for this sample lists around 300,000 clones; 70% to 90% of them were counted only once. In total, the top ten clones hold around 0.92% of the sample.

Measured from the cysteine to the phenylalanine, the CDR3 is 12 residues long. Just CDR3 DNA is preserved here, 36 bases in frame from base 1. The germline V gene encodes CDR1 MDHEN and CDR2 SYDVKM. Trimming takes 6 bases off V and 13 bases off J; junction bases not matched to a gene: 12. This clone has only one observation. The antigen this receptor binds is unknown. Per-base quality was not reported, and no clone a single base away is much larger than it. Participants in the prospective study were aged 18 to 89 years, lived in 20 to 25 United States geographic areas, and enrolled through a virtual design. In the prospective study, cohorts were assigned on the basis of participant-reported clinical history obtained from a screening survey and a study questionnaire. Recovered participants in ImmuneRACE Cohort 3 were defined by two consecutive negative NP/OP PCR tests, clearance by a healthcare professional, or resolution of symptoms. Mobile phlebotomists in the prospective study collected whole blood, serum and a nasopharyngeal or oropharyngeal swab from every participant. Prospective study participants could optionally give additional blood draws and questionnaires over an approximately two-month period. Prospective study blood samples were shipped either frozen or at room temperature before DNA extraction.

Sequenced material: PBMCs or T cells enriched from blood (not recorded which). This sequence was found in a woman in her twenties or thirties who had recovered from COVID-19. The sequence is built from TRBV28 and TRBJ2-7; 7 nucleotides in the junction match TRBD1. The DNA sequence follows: TGTGCCAGCAGCCCCACCCTGACAGGGTATTACTTC. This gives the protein CASSPTLTGYYF.